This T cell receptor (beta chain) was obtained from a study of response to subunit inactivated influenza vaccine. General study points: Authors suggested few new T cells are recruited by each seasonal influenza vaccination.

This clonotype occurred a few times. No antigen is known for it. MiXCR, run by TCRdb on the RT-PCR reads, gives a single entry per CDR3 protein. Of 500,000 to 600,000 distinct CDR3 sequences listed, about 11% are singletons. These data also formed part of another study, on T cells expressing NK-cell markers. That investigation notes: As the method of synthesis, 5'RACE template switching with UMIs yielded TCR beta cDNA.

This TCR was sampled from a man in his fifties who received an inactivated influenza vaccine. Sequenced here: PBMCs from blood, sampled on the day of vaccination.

The CDR3 DNA follows: TGTGCCAGCAGCCACCTCTGGCCGAGTGTGTACTTC. Encoded protein: CASSHLWPSVYF. The chain joins TRBV14 to TRBJ2-7; unclear D gene. Trimming left V 3 bases short and J 12 bases short, with 15 bases between. This CDR3 region has 12 residues. Germline V gives CDR1 SGHDN, CDR2 FVKESK.